The 8 T cell receptor beta chains presented below share a single source sample, sequenced in a study of T cell responses to AZD1222 COVID-19 vaccine. The repertoire was sequenced with immunoSEQ multiplex PCR; TCRdb's copy has only in-frame clones and lacks some. Counted here are about 66,000 clones, around nine tenths occurring once; the ten biggest clones make up 4% to 5%. Here the sequenced sample was peripheral blood, taken 28 days after the second dose of the MenACWY control vaccine. The receptor source for this set is an adult who received the MenACWY meningococcal vaccine as a control.

The V call is TRBV4-3, the J call TRBJ1-2; 9 positions agree with TRBD1. The CDR3 is 17 residues long. The V segment lost 3 bases and the J segment 1 base; nucleotides outside the gene matches: 9. Germline-derived CDR1 and CDR2 are LGHNA and YSLEER. The CDR3 reads CASSQTGQGPYNYGYTF. As DNA, the CDR3 is TGCGCCAGCAGCCAGACGGGACAGGGACCTTATAACTATGGCTACACCTTC.

This clone appeared a few times. The CDR3 spells CASSGTGTGQGEQYF. The CDR3 coding sequence is TGCGCCAGCAGCGGAACCGGGACAGGGCAAGGGGAGCAGTACTTC. The gene calls are TRBV5-1 and TRBJ2-7; 9 bases line up with TRBD1. This CDR3 is built from 15 residues. CDR1 and CDR2 from the germline V gene are SGHRS and YFSETQ. The V gene end was trimmed by 4 bases and the J gene end by 7 bases; junction bases not matched to a gene: 12.

The chain recombines TRBV13 with TRBJ2-1; D remains unclear. Trimming removed 5 bases at V and 0 bases at J, with 11 bases between. This CDR3 comprises 15 residues. Per germline, CDR1 PRHDT and CDR2 FYEKMQ (reference sequence). The CDR3 DNA follows: TGTGCCAGCAGCCTATCAGTAAGCTCCTACAATGAGCAGTTCTTC. It translates to CASSLSVSSYNEQFF. The full variable domain, its missing parts supplied by reference TRBV13 and TRBJ2-1, is AAGVIQSPRHLIKEKRETATLKCYPIPRHDTVYWYQQGPGQDPQFLISFYEKMQSDKGSIPDRFSAQQFSDYHSELNMSSLELGDSALYFCASSLSVSSYNEQFFGPGTRLTVL.

The chain couples TRBV4-2 to TRBJ2-6; 9 bases map to TRBD1. CDR3 length equals 17 residues. The J segment lost 0 bases and the V segment lost 4 bases, leaving 4 bases of the junction unmatched. The V gene's germline CDR1 is LGHNA and CDR2 YNFKEQ. CDR3 nucleotide sequence: TGTGCCAGCAGCCCATCGGGACAGGGCTCTGGGGCCAACGTCCTGACTTTC. Translating it yields CASSPSGQGSGANVLTF.

The V and J genes are TRBV2 and TRBJ2-7; tentative D call: TRBD1 (5 bases). This CDR3 comprises 13 residues. The germline V and J ends were trimmed by 6 bases and 5 bases, with 14 bases remaining between them. Per the germline V gene, CDR1 is SNHLY and CDR2 is FYNNEI. The CDR3 DNA reads as TGTGCCAGCAGAAGATCACAGGTTGACGAGCAGTACTTC. This sequence encodes CASRRSQVDEQYF. Full variable domain (rest looked up from reference TRBV2 and TRBJ2-7): EPEVTQTPSHQVTQMGQEVILRCVPISNHLYFYWYRQILGQKVEFLVSFYNNEISEKSEIFDDQFSVERPDGSNFTLKIRSTKLEDSAMYFCASRRSQVDEQYFGPGTRLTVT.

V gene TRBV9 combines with J gene TRBJ2-5; TRBD2 is a possible D gene (6 bases). Germline V lookup: CDR1 SGDLS, CDR2 YYNGEE. The V gene lost 0 bases and the J gene lost 1 base, with 13 bases spanning the gap. The CDR3 totals 16 residues. The CDR3 coding sequence is TGTGCCAGCAGCGTAGTCGCGGGGTGGGGCCAAGAGACCCAGTACTTC. This encodes CASSVVAGWGQETQYF.

V and J are TRBV6-6 and TRBJ1-1; D gene unclear. This CDR3 spans 15 amino acids. Between the trimmed V and J ends, which lost 2 bases and 4 bases, there was a span of 14 bases. CDR1 and CDR2 (germline): MNHNY, SVGAGI (reference sequence). The CDR3 DNA reads as TGTGCCAGCAGTTACAACCCGCGGGGTGGCACTGAAGCTTTCTTT. Translating gives CASSYNPRGGTEAFF.

The DNA for the CDR3 is TGTGCCAGCAGCCGGGACAGCCAAGAGACCCAGTACTTC. Its protein product is CASSRDSQETQYF. J is TRBJ2-5 and V is TRBV5-5; 7 bases are a match to TRBD1. There are 13 residues in the CDR3. J lost 1 base, V lost 4 bases, and 1 base had no gene match. Germline-derived CDR1 and CDR2 are SGHKS and YYEKEE (reference sequence).